The TCR beta chain under discussion was sequenced for a study of T-cell reconstitution after alpha-beta-depleted transplantation in children. This clonotype was counted at least ten times. Antigen specificity is unknown. The library targeted TCRbeta and was prepared with unique molecular identifiers. TCRdb independently ran MiXCR on the PCR reads; one entry per CDR3 protein. The data show 900,000 or so distinct CDR3 sequences, with 15% to 20% seen just once and approximately 4.5% held by the top ten. This CDR3 contains 19 residues. Germline assignment: CDR1 SGHDT and CDR2 YYEEEE. With 1 base clipped from V and 6 bases from J, the junction kept 15 bases outside the gene matches. General study points: Surviving recipient T cells and intrathymic progenitors accounted for some patients' high TCRbeta diversity at day 60. About two months after transplant, alpha-beta T cells reportedly came from several hundred expanded graft clones.

This receptor was obtained from a male patient younger than 18 who had a stem cell transplant for acute lymphoblastic leukemia, so the T cells may come from the graft donor. The V and J genes are TRBV5-6 and TRBJ2-1; 11 bases fit TRBD2. Specimen: PBMCs, mostly from graft donor cells, collected 360 days after TCRalphabeta/CD19-depleted stem cell transplant. As DNA, the CDR3 is TGTGCCAGCAGCTTGAGGGTGACTAGCGGGAACTATTGGGGCAATGAGCAGTTCTTC. Translation: CASSLRVTSGNYWGNEQFF.